This TCR beta chain was sequenced for a study of cytomegalovirus exposure and HLA in healthy donors. Study context: The 90 to 150 validation repertoires were produced on the same platform as the roughly 660 repertoires of the first cohort. This was reported in a later analysis.

The study's findings and limits: A few CMV-associated chains were confirmed in vitro to be specific for CMV antigens. Cytomegalovirus association was listed for approximately 160 TCR beta chains.

The donors were part of the 120-subject validation cohort, which stood apart from the roughly 640-subject first cohort. Turning to this clone: Its antigen is unknown.

The CDR3 runs to 14 residues. Trimming removed 7 bases from V and 10 bases from J, with 20 bases in between. Germline V gene lookup returns CDR1 LNHDA and CDR2 SQIVND (reference sequence). The data were produced by immunoSEQ multiplex PCR, yet TCRdb's version contains in-frame clones alone and is incomplete. This repertoire shows roughly 200,000 clones, 80% to 85% found once; its top ten account for 2.5% to 3.5%. This clonotype was obtained from a woman in her late teens or twenties in good health and CMV-seropositive. Sequenced input: PBMCs. This chain links TRBV19 with TRBJ1-5; D might be TRBD1 (6 bases). CDR3 nucleotides: TGTGCCAGTAATCCGGGACACCCTCGATCACCCCAGCATTTT. This codes for CASNPGHPRSPQHF.